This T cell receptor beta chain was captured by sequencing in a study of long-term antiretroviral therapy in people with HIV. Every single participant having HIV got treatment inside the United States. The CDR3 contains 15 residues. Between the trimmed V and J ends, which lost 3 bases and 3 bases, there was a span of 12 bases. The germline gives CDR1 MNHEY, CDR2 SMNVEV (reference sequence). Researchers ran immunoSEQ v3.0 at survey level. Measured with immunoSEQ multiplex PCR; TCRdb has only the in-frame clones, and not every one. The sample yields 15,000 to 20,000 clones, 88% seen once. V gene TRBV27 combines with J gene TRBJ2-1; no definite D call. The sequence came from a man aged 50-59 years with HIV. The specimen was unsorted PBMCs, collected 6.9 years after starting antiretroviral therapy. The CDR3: CASSFPFGRYNEQFF. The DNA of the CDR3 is TGTGCCAGCAGTTTCCCGTTTGGGCGCTACAATGAGCAGTTCTTC.